This TCR beta chain comes out of a study of CD4 T cells in relation to SARS-CoV-2 and coronaviruses. Study in general: Patient ages ranged from roughly 20 to 72, median 38.

Germline lookup yields CDR1 KGHDR and CDR2 SFDVKD. J gave up 3 bases and V 3 bases, and 10 bases lay outside the gene matches. The CDR3 loop spans 19 amino acids. Naive and memory CD4+ T cell DNA was deep-sequenced without culture. Sequenced by immunoSEQ multiplex PCR; TCRdb stores in-frame clones only, minus some. The data contain tens of thousands of clones, about 91% of them singletons. CD4 enrichment then naive enrichment separated naive from memory CD4+ cells. As to this clone: Antigen unknown.

Study-wide findings and caveats: Monoreactive clones expanded significantly more to SARS-CoV-2 than crossreactive clones did.

The chain employs TRBV24-1 and TRBJ2-1, with 13 bases identical to TRBD2. The sequenced sample consisted of naive CD4+ T cells from PBMCs. Subset specified: naive CD4+ T cells isolated by negative enrichment. This clonotype was obtained from an adult with COVID-19. The CDR3 sequence: CATSDRNPGTSGVYNEQFF. The DNA for the CDR3 is TGTGCCACCAGTGATCGTAACCCCGGGACTAGCGGGGTCTACAATGAGCAGTTCTTC.